One sample yielded the 32 T cell receptor beta chains listed below, sequenced in a study of T cell responses to AZD1222 COVID-19 vaccine. Sequencing used immunoSEQ multiplex PCR; TCRdb keeps in-frame clones, though not all of them. The sample has approximately 160,000 clones, approximately 88% seen once; the top ten hold around 2.3%. The sample consisted of peripheral blood, taken on day 0 of AZD1222 vaccination. These receptors originate from an adult in good health.

This clone was counted once. V and J are TRBV3-1 (or the pseudogene TRBV3-2) and TRBJ1-3, with D possibly TRBD1 on 5 matching bases. Trimming took off 1 base at V and 0 bases at J, with 7 bases between the two ends. The CDR3 is 15 residues long. Per germline, CDR1 LGHDT and CDR2 YNNKEL (reference sequence). Here the CDR3 DNA reads TGTGCCAGCAGCCAAGGGGGGAGCTCTGGAAACACCATATATTTT. Residues: CASSQGGSSGNTIYF.

The chain uses TRBV27 and TRBJ2-5; D could derive from TRBD1 or TRBD2 (5 bases each). There are 13 residues in the CDR3. The V end lost 4 bases, the J end lost 7 bases, and 13 bases lay between the germline ends. Germline V lookup: CDR1 MNHEY, CDR2 SMNVEV (reference sequence). CDR3 in DNA: TGTGCCAGCAGTTCCCCTCTGAGGGGGACCCAGTACTTC. Translation gives CASSSPLRGTQYF.

This chain connects TRBV19 to TRBJ2-3; D gene ambiguous. Between the trimmed V and J ends, which lost 7 bases and 2 bases, there was a span of 16 bases. Germline V gene sequence: CDR1 LNHDA, CDR2 SQIVND (reference sequence). The CDR3 extends over 15 amino acids. CDR3 nucleotides: TGTGCCAGTACCGTCAGAGGCAGTAACACAGATACGCAGTATTTT. Translating it yields CASTVRGSNTDTQYF.

The V call is TRBV7-6, the J call TRBJ1-2, with D possibly being TRBD1 (6 bases). Trimming left V 5 bases short and J 0 bases short, with 13 bases between. Germline assignment: CDR1 SGHVS and CDR2 FNYEAQ. This CDR3 has 15 residues. The CDR3 spells CASSRLQGSNYGYTF. DNA of the CDR3: TGTGCCAGCAGCCGACTACAGGGATCTAACTATGGCTACACCTTC.

This clone was recorded once. The chain couples TRBV19 to TRBJ2-3; 8 nucleotides agree with TRBD1. Germline loops: CDR1 LNHDA, CDR2 SQIVND (reference sequence). The CDR3 covers 16 residues. With V trimmed by 5 bases and J by 6 bases, 13 bases remained unmatched. The DNA of the CDR3 is TGTGCCAGTAGTGCTAGGACAGGGAATAACGTGGATACGCAGTATTTT. As protein: CASSARTGNNVDTQYF.

In this sample, this clone turned up a few times. Here the CDR3 DNA reads TGTGCCAGCAGCTGGCTGGGACGGTCGAGCTCCTACGAGCAGTACTTC. It yields the protein CASSWLGRSSSYEQYF. V gene TRBV5-6 combines with J gene TRBJ2-7; D is possibly TRBD1 or TRBD2 (5 bases each). V lost 3 bases and J 0 bases, leaving 16 bases between the germline ends. CDR1 is SGHDT and CDR2 is YYEEEE in the germline V gene. The CDR3 has 16 amino acids.

The V call is TRBV10-3, the J call TRBJ2-3, with TRBD2 matching 8 bases. Germline V lookup: CDR1 ENHRY, CDR2 SYGVKD. V trimming: 4 bases; J trimming: 0 bases; junction bases outside the gene matches: 6. The CDR3 runs 16 residues. Here the CDR3 DNA reads TGTGCCATCAGTGCCGGACTAGCAAGTAGCACAGATACGCAGTATTTT. It codes for CAISAGLASSTDTQYF.

The chain combines TRBV6-2 or TRBV6-3 with TRBJ1-2; no reliable D call. The CDR3 is 13 residues long. Germline CDR1 MNHEY, CDR2 SVGEGT. The V end was cut by 0 bases, the J end by 3 bases, with 5 bases between. The CDR3 nucleotides read TGTGCCAGCAGTTACTCGTCAGACTATGGCTACACCTTC. It encodes CASSYSSDYGYTF.

This sequence joins TRBV25-1 and TRBJ2-1; D is tentatively TRBD1 or TRBD2 (5 bases each). CDR1 is MGHDK, CDR2 SYGVNS, per germline. V was pared by 8 bases and J by 4 bases, with 18 bases between. The CDR3 spans 15 residues. CDR3 sequence reads: CASRGQLEGYNEQFF. The CDR3 coding sequence is TGTGCCAGCCGAGGGCAGCTCGAGGGGTACAATGAGCAGTTCTTC.

The chain links TRBV7-9 to TRBJ2-7, with TRBD1 as a possible D gene (6 bases). V was pared by 2 bases and J by 5 bases, with 10 bases between. Looked up from germline, CDR1 is SEHNR and CDR2 is FQNEAQ (reference sequence). The CDR3 runs 13 residues. Written as DNA, the CDR3 is TGTGCCAGCAGCTTATCAAGGGGGAACGAGCAGTACTTC. It encodes CASSLSRGNEQYF.

This clone has just one count. The V gene is TRBV5-3, the J gene TRBJ2-7; 7 bases align to TRBD1. TRBV5-3 is identified as an open reading frame with a role that is uncertain. The CDR3 extends over 17 amino acids. Here the CDR3 DNA reads TGTGCGCATTCGCCGGGACAGCCCTGGAAAATTGTCTACGAGCAGTACTTC. Translation: CAHSPGQPWKIVYEQYF.

The V call is TRBV25-1, the J call TRBJ1-2; 10 bases align to TRBD1. CDR3 length: 15 residues. From germline, CDR1 is MGHDK and CDR2 SYGVNS. The V segment lost 3 bases and the J segment 8 bases; nucleotides outside the gene matches: 9. The CDR3 DNA sequence: TGTGCCAGCAGTGACCGCCGACAGGGGGCGGGAGGCTACACCTTC. Translating it yields CASSDRRQGAGGYTF.

The chain has TRBV11-3 and TRBJ1-4; maybe TRBD1 (5 bases). CDR3 length: 12 residues. Germline CDR1 and CDR2: SGHNT and YENEEA. Trimming cost V 3 bases and J 7 bases, with 6 bases left between them. CDR3 in amino acids: CASSLRGEKLFF. The CDR3 coding sequence is TGTGCCAGCAGCTTGAGGGGTGAAAAACTGTTTTTT.

The J gene is TRBJ1-2, the V gene TRBV18; D is uncertain. From germline, CDR1 is KGHSH and CDR2 LQKENI. CDR3 length: 16 amino acids. The germline V and J ends were trimmed by 4 bases and 8 bases, with 23 bases remaining between them. The CDR3 protein is CASSLNPPRTSEGYTF. The CDR3 DNA follows: TGTGCCAGCTCACTCAATCCCCCCCGGACCTCCGAAGGCTACACCTTC.

This sequence joins TRBV6-5 and TRBJ2-3; 8 nucleotides match TRBD2. CDR1 MNHEY and CDR2 SVGAGI come from the germline V gene. This CDR3 spans 15 amino acids. Trimming took 5 bases from V and 8 from J; bases not matched to a gene: 12. DNA for the CDR3: TGTGCCAGCAGTAACCCGGGACTAGAGTCTCGTACGCAGTATTTT. It translates to CASSNPGLESRTQYF.

The chain links TRBV5-4 to TRBJ1-2; D call uncertain. The CDR3 sequence is 14 residues long. Trimming removed 2 bases from V and 4 bases from J, with 12 bases in between. The germline gives CDR1 SGHNT, CDR2 YYREEE (reference sequence). CDR3 loop: CASSLIVAPYGYTF. In DNA, the CDR3 is TGTGCCAGCAGCTTAATAGTGGCACCCTATGGCTACACCTTC.

This rearrangement joins TRBV10-3 to TRBJ1-1; D is uncertain. Trimming removed 3 bases at V and 6 bases at J, with 11 bases between. Germline V lookup: CDR1 ENHRY, CDR2 SYGVKD. This CDR3 is built from 13 residues. CDR3 protein: CAISDPGGAEAFF. CDR3 in DNA: TGTGCCATCAGTGACCCCGGCGGGGCTGAAGCTTTCTTT.

The chain uses TRBV7-3 and TRBJ2-5; D may be TRBD2 (7 bases). Trimming took off 1 base at V and 5 bases at J, with 14 bases between the two ends. This CDR3 contains 15 residues. Germline V lookup: CDR1 SGHTA, CDR2 FQGTGA. The chain's CDR3 is CASSLIRGARETQYF. The DNA of the CDR3 is TGTGCCAGCAGCTTAATACGGGGGGCGCGGGAGACCCAGTACTTC.

This chain connects TRBV30 to TRBJ2-7; D possibly corresponds to TRBD1 (5 bases). Trimming took off 1 base at V and 0 bases at J, with 13 bases between the two ends. The CDR3 has 15 residues. Germline loops: CDR1 GTSNPN, CDR2 SVGIG (reference sequence). CDR3 bases: TGTGCCTGGAGTGGGGCAAGGGGAAGCTCCTACGAGCAGTACTTC. This encodes CAWSGARGSSYEQYF.

The V and J genes are TRBV9 and TRBJ1-1, with D hard to call. V was shortened by 4 bases and J by 4 bases, with 5 bases between the two germline ends. Germline V gene sequence: CDR1 SGDLS, CDR2 YYNGEE. The CDR3 sequence is 11 residues long. CDR3 in DNA: TGTGCCAGCAGCCCCACCACTGAAGCTTTCTTT. This translates into CASSPTTEAFF. Combining the CDR3 with reference TRBV9 and TRBJ1-1 gives the whole variable domain DSGVTQTPKHLITATGQRVTLRCSPRSGDLSVYWYQQSLDQGLQFLIQYYNGEERAKGNILERFSAQQFPDLHSELNLSSLELGDSALYFCASSPTTEAFFGQGTRLTVV.

This clone has a count of ten or more. This chain links TRBV30 with TRBJ1-6; D gene ambiguous. The germline gives CDR1 GTSNPN, CDR2 SVGIG (reference sequence). The CDR3 loop spans 11 amino acids. Here the CDR3 DNA reads TGTGCGGTCGGGGTAGATTCACCCCTCCACTTT. Protein product: CAVGVDSPLHF.

This sequence joins TRBV28 and TRBJ1-2; D unresolved. The CDR3 sequence is 10 residues long. Germline CDR1 is MDHEN and CDR2 is SYDVKM. The V gene lost 6 bases and the J gene lost 7 bases, with 6 bases spanning the gap. CDR3 protein: CASRGGGYTF. The CDR3 DNA reads as TGTGCCAGCAGGGGCGGTGGCTACACCTTC.

V and J are TRBV18 and TRBJ2-2; 8 positions match TRBD2. This CDR3 is built from 15 residues. CDR1 KGHSH and CDR2 LQKENI come from the germline V gene. The V gene end was trimmed by 5 bases and the J gene end by 0 bases; junction bases not matched to a gene: 2. DNA of the CDR3: TGTGCCAGCTCAGCGACTAGCGCGAACACCGGGGAGCTGTTTTTT. It specifies CASSATSANTGELFF.

This clone counts as medium-sized (0.01 to 0.1%). V is TRBV2 and J is TRBJ2-1, with 9 bases that match TRBD1. Trimming took 7 bases from V and 2 from J; bases not matched to a gene: 6. This CDR3 has 15 residues. Per the germline V gene, CDR1 is SNHLY and CDR2 is FYNNEI. The CDR3 loop is CASIQGAQAYNEQFF. The DNA for the CDR3 is TGTGCCAGCATACAGGGGGCTCAAGCCTACAATGAGCAGTTCTTC.

The table lists this clone with a count of one. The V gene is TRBV27, the J gene TRBJ1-6, with D unresolved. This CDR3 has 14 amino acids. V lost 2 bases and J 7 bases, leaving 9 bases between the germline ends. Germline CDR1 and CDR2: MNHEY and SMNVEV (reference sequence). In DNA form, the CDR3 reads TGTGCCAGCAGTTTAAGGACGACGAATTCACCCCTCCACTTT. Translation: CASSLRTTNSPLHF.

The chain employs TRBV29-1 and TRBJ2-7, with 9 bases matching TRBD2. J was trimmed by 0 bases and V by 5 bases; bases with no gene match: 11. In germline, CDR1 is SQVTM, CDR2 ANQGSEA. CDR3 length: 16 amino acids. DNA of the CDR3: TGCAGCGTTTTGGTAGCGGGGGTGAGGAGCTCCTACGAGCAGTACTTC. Protein product: CSVLVAGVRSSYEQYF.

V usage is TRBV11-2 and J usage is TRBJ2-7; D not certain. The V end lost 4 bases, the J end lost 0 bases, and 4 bases lay between the germline ends. Germline CDR1 and CDR2: SGHAT and FQNNGV. The CDR3 is made up of 12 amino acids. The DNA of the CDR3 is TGTGCCAGCAGCTACCGCTCCTACGAGCAGTACTTC. Translation gives CASSYRSYEQYF.

The CDR3 nucleotides read TGCGCCAGCAGCTCGCTCTCCCCGGGACAGGGTCTCCGCTCTGGAAACACCATATATTTT. It translates to CASSSLSPGQGLRSGNTIYF. This sequence joins TRBV5-1 and TRBJ1-3; 9 bases map to TRBD1. Germline V lookup: CDR1 SGHRS, CDR2 YFSETQ. The V segment lost 3 bases and the J segment 0 bases; nucleotides outside the gene matches: 16. The CDR3 runs to 20 residues.

The gene calls are TRBV5-1 and TRBJ1-2; no firm D call. This CDR3 is built from 17 residues. Germline V gives CDR1 SGHRS, CDR2 YFSETQ. Trimming cost V 0 bases and J 0 bases, with 15 bases left between them. CDR3: CASSLGQDRRANYGYTF. The CDR3 DNA follows: TGCGCCAGCAGCTTGGGGCAGGATAGAAGGGCTAACTATGGCTACACCTTC.

The chain carries TRBV9 and TRBJ1-1, with 7 bases matching TRBD1. After removal of 2 bases from V and 6 bases from J, the junction contained 7 bases not matched to a gene. The CDR3 is 14 residues long. Germline CDR1 and CDR2: SGDLS and YYNGEE. The CDR3 sequence is CASSVTWQGAEAFF. The CDR3 bases are TGTGCCAGCAGCGTGACCTGGCAGGGGGCTGAAGCTTTCTTT.

J is TRBJ1-1 and V is TRBV7-9; D uncertain. The CDR3 is 14 amino acids. Trimming pared 2 bases from V and 0 bases from J, leaving 7 bases between. Germline V gene data show CDR1 as SEHNR and CDR2 as FQNEAQ (reference sequence). DNA for the CDR3: TGTGCCAGCAGCTTATCAGCCCTGAACACTGAAGCTTTCTTT. Translating gives CASSLSALNTEAFF.

The chain has TRBV6-5 and TRBJ1-3, with TRBD1 matching 7 bases. CDR3 size: 14 residues. J gave up 4 bases and V 5 bases, and 5 bases lay outside the gene matches. Germline-derived CDR1 and CDR2 are MNHEY and SVGAGI. The CDR3 loop is CASSLTGAGNTIYF. The CDR3 DNA follows: TGTGCCAGCAGTCTTACAGGGGCCGGAAACACCATATATTTT.